The 19 T cell receptor beta chains reported below all come from one sample, sequenced in a study of graft-versus-host responses after intestinal transplantation listed by TCRdb under 2021. The method behind the library was the immunoSEQ multiplex PCR assay. Drawn from immuneACCESS, this table holds only the in-frame rearrangements with V and J called that TCRdb kept. Clones are partly lost; checked studies trace under half to an unresolved V gene and leave the rest unexplained. The sample table records some 55,000 clones; about 89% of these occur just once. Of the sample, over 4.5% falls within the top ten clones. The source material was PBMCs, sampled nearly 670 days after intestinal transplant. These receptors originate from a human patient who received an intestinal transplant, so some T cells may come from the graft donor.

The chain recombines TRBV7-6 with TRBJ1-2, with unresolved D. The CDR3 sequence is 16 residues long. Germline CDR1 SGHVS, CDR2 FNYEAQ. V was cut by 1 base and J by 2 bases, with 14 bases left in between. The CDR3 DNA sequence: TGTGCCAGCAGCTTAGGAGGCTCAGATCCAAACTATGGCTACACCTTC. Amino acid sequence: CASSLGGSDPNYGYTF.

The chain has TRBV2 and TRBJ2-6; unclear D gene. CDR1 and CDR2 from the germline V gene are SNHLY and FYNNEI. V lost 4 bases and J lost 1, with 8 bases in between. The CDR3 runs 15 residues. The CDR3 DNA sequence: TGTGCCAGCAGTGTTTACGGGTCTGGGGCCAACGTCCTGACTTTC. Translated: CASSVYGSGANVLTF.

In its sample, this clone was seen once. This sequence joins TRBV6-4 and TRBJ2-3, with 11 bases identical to TRBD1. This CDR3 comprises 16 residues. The V gene end was trimmed by 4 bases and the J gene end by 4 bases; junction bases not matched to a gene: 7. In germline, CDR1 is MRHNA, CDR2 SNTAGT. The CDR3 DNA follows: TGTGCCAGCAGTGCCGCCGGGACAGGGGGTCCAGATACGCAGTATTTT. Translation: CASSAAGTGGPDTQYF.

The DNA of the CDR3 is TGTGCCAGTAGTCCCGGGACTAGCGGTTTCCAAGAGACCCAGTACTTC. Its protein product is CASSPGTSGFQETQYF. The chain uses TRBV19 and TRBJ2-5; 11 nucleotides agree with TRBD2. V shed 5 bases and J 1 base; nucleotides not matched to a gene: 6. This CDR3 spans 16 amino acids. Germline lookup yields CDR1 LNHDA and CDR2 SQIVND (reference sequence).

This chain joins TRBV5-4 and TRBJ1-2; 7 bases are shared with TRBD1. The V gene end was trimmed by 3 bases and the J gene end by 4 bases; junction bases not matched to a gene: 6. Per germline, CDR1 SGHNT and CDR2 YYREEE (reference sequence). The length of the CDR3 is 14 residues. CDR3: CASSWGEGAYGYTF. The CDR3 coding sequence is TGTGCCAGCAGCTGGGGGGAGGGGGCCTATGGCTACACCTTC.

This rearrangement joins TRBV4-2 to TRBJ1-1; a weak D match, TRBD1 (6 bases). CDR1 is LGHNA, CDR2 YNFKEQ, per germline. Trimming took 1 base from V and 1 from J, leaving 13 bases between them. The CDR3 is 16 amino acids. CDR3 sequence: CASSQVNGGANTEAFF. The CDR3 DNA reads TGTGCCAGCAGCCAAGTAAATGGGGGGGCGAACACTGAAGCTTTCTTT.

The rearrangement joins TRBV9 to TRBJ2-5; 8 positions match TRBD2. With 4 bases clipped from V and 5 bases from J, the junction kept 16 bases outside the gene matches. CDR3 size: 17 residues. Germline CDR1 SGDLS, CDR2 YYNGEE. Here the CDR3 reads CASSPTGGGLEGETQYF. The CDR3 coding sequence is TGTGCCAGCAGCCCCACCGGGGGGGGGCTTGAGGGGGAGACCCAGTACTTC.

The CDR3 loop reads CASSHWDREGDEQYF. The CDR3 nucleotides are TGTGCCAGCAGCCATTGGGACAGGGAGGGCGACGAGCAGTACTTC. The chain has TRBV5-5 and TRBJ2-7, with TRBD1 matching 9 bases. This CDR3 is built from 15 residues. CDR1 is SGHKS and CDR2 is YYEKEE in the germline V gene (reference sequence). The ends lost 4 bases at V and 5 bases at J; junction bases unmatched: 10.

J is TRBJ1-3 and V is TRBV27, with a possible D match to TRBD1 (5 bases). V was shortened by 1 base and J by 4 bases, with 11 bases between the two germline ends. The CDR3 extends over 15 amino acids. The germline V gene has CDR1 MNHEY and CDR2 SMNVEV (reference sequence). This chain's CDR3 is CASSLFWGEGNTIYF. CDR3 sequence (DNA): TGTGCCAGCAGTTTATTTTGGGGGGAAGGAAACACCATATATTTT.

The chain couples TRBV6-5 to TRBJ1-4; 7 nucleotides agree with TRBD1. Per the germline V gene, CDR1 is MNHEY and CDR2 is SVGAGI. V lost 5 bases and J lost 8; bases outside the gene matches: 8. The CDR3 consists of 14 residues. This CDR3 is CASSIGQVGEKLFF. DNA of the CDR3: TGTGCCAGCAGTATAGGACAGGTCGGGGAAAAACTGTTTTTT.

This chain joins TRBV30 and TRBJ2-1, with 10 bases fitting TRBD2. The ends lost 4 bases at V and 0 bases at J; junction bases unmatched: 0. This CDR3 is built from 14 residues. Germline V lookup: CDR1 GTSNPN, CDR2 SVGIG (reference sequence). This CDR3 is CAWTSGSSYNEQFF. The DNA for the CDR3 is TGTGCCTGGACTAGCGGGAGCTCCTACAATGAGCAGTTCTTC.

This chain's CDR3 is CATSRDLETQYF. In nucleotides, the CDR3 is TGTGCCACCAGCAGAGATCTGGAGACCCAGTACTTC. This chain uses TRBV15 with TRBJ2-5; D gene unclear. The CDR3 has 12 residues. Trimming left V 0 bases short and J 5 bases short, with 4 bases between. Germline CDR1 and CDR2: LNHNV and YYDKDF (reference sequence).

The chain has TRBV9 and TRBJ1-1; the D gene is possibly TRBD1 (5 bases). This CDR3 spans 13 amino acids. CDR1 and CDR2 (germline): SGDLS, YYNGEE. V gave up 4 bases and J gave up 6 bases, with 13 bases separating them. The DNA of the CDR3 is TGTGCCAGCAGCCCTGGGGGAAAGGCTGAAGCTTTCTTT. As protein: CASSPGGKAEAFF.

For this clone: The sample has other DNA sequences that encode this CDR3 too. The rearrangement uses TRBV9 and TRBJ1-3, with D possibly TRBD1 on 5 matching bases. V was cut by 2 bases and J by 0 bases, with 9 bases left in between. This CDR3 contains 15 residues. The germline V gene has CDR1 SGDLS and CDR2 YYNGEE. The CDR3 here is CASSVGASSGNTIYF. The CDR3 DNA reads as TGTGCCAGCAGCGTTGGGGCCAGCTCTGGAAACACCATATATTTT.

V and J are TRBV21-1 and TRBJ2-3; TRBD2, as called in the table, went unchecked against the DNA. TRBV21-1 is designated a pseudogene. The CDR3 has 16 residues. The CDR3 nucleotides are TGTGCCAGCAGCCACCTAGCGCGGGGGGCCAAAGATACGCAGTATTTT. Encoded protein: CASSHLARGAKDTQYF.

This chain's CDR3 is CASKPNPGTSGGQYF. In DNA form, the CDR3 reads TGTGCCAGCAAACCCAACCCCGGGACCTCGGGGGGCCAGTACTTC. This chain connects TRBV6-5 to TRBJ2-5, with TRBD2 matching 7 bases. The CDR3 has 15 residues. J was trimmed by 10 bases and V by 7 bases; bases with no gene match: 18. CDR1 is MNHEY, CDR2 SVGAGI, per germline.

The chain employs TRBV7-3 and TRBJ2-7, with 9 bases identical to TRBD1. CDR1 and CDR2 from the germline V gene are SGHTA and FQGTGA. The junction had 9 bases not matched to a gene; V was cut back by 4 bases and J by 5 bases. The CDR3 is made up of 15 amino acids. The CDR3 region has the DNA TGTGCCAGCAGCTCTCAAGGACAGGGGTTCCACGAGCAGTACTTC. Its translation: CASSSQGQGFHEQYF.

There are a few counts of this clone. V is TRBV5-1 and J is TRBJ2-2, with TRBD1 identical over 9 bases. Trimming took 5 bases from V and 5 from J; bases not matched to a gene: 4. Germline CDR1 and CDR2: SGHRS and YFSETQ. This CDR3 is 14 amino acids long. The CDR3 loop reads CASSSQGATGELFF. DNA for the CDR3: TGCGCCAGCAGTTCACAGGGGGCGACCGGGGAGCTGTTTTTT.

This sequence joins TRBV10-1 and TRBJ1-1; D ambiguous. CDR1 WNHNN and CDR2 SYGVQD come from the germline V gene (reference sequence). V lost 5 bases to trimming and J lost 3 bases, with 10 bases between them. The CDR3 spans 13 residues. CDR3 protein: CASSNDLDTEAFF. CDR3 nucleotide sequence: TGCGCCAGCAGTAATGACTTGGACACTGAAGCTTTCTTT.